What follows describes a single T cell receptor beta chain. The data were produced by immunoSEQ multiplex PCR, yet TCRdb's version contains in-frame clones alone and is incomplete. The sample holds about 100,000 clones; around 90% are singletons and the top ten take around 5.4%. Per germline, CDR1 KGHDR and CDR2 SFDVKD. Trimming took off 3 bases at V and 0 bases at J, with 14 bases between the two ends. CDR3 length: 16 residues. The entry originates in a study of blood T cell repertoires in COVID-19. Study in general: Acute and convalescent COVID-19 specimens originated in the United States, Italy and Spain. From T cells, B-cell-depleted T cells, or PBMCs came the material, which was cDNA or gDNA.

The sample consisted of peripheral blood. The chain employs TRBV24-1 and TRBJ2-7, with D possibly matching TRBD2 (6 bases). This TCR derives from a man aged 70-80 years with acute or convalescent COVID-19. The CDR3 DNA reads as TGTGCCACCAGTGATCGGGAGAATTTGGACTCCTACGAGCAGTACTTC. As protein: CATSDRENLDSYEQYF.